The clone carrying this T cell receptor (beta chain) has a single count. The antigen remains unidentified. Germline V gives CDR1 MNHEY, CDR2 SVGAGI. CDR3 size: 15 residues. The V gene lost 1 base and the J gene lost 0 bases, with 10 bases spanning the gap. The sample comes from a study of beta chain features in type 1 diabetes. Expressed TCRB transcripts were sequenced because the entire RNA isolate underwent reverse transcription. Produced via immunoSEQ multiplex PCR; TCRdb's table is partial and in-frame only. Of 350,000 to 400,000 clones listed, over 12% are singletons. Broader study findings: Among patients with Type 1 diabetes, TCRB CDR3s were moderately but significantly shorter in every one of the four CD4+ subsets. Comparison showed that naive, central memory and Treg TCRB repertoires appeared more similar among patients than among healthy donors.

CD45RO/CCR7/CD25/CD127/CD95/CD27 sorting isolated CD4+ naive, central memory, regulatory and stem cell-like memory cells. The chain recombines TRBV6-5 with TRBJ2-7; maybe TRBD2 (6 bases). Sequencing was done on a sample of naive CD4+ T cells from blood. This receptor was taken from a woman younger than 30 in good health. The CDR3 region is CASSYWGESSYEQYF. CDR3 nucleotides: TGTGCCAGCAGTTACTGGGGGGAGAGCTCCTACGAGCAGTACTTC.